The rows below give T cell receptor beta chains drawn from one sample of a study of blood T cell repertoires in COVID-19. Some clones are missing from TCRdb's copy, which holds only in-frame ones; the method was immunoSEQ multiplex PCR. The sample includes roughly 250,000 clones, roughly 90% seen only once; the top ten take approximately 2.4%. The specimen was PBMCs or T cells enriched from blood (not recorded which). The receptors were gathered from a woman between 40 and 55 years old with acute COVID-19. The CDR3 runs from the conserved cysteine through the conserved F or W. Size is stated for part of the rows, as once, few or many counts, or as a class when the clone is expanded.

clone_size: NA; v_call: TRBV18; j_call: TRBJ1-6; cdr3_aa: CASSPVQGPTSPLHF
clone_size: NA; v_call: TRBV5-1; j_call: TRBJ1-6; cdr3_aa: CASSLGTPRDNSPLHF
clone_size: NA; v_call: TRBV24-1; j_call: TRBJ1-1; cdr3_aa: CATQGGNTEAFF
clone_size: NA; v_call: TRBV12-3/TRBV12-4; j_call: TRBJ2-7; cdr3_aa: CASRWDSSREQYF
clone_size: NA; v_call: TRBV6-5; j_call: TRBJ2-3; cdr3_aa: CASSSSYSTDTQYF
clone_size: NA; v_call: TRBV7-2; j_call: TRBJ2-5; cdr3_aa: CASSLVLRMGETQYF
clone_size: NA; v_call: TRBV28; j_call: TRBJ1-2; cdr3_aa: CASITNPPQIGYGYTF
clone_size: NA; v_call: TRBV6-2/TRBV6-3; j_call: TRBJ2-1; cdr3_aa: CASSYGTSGRASYNEQFF
clone_size: NA; v_call: TRBV2; j_call: TRBJ2-5; cdr3_aa: CASSVAGAGETQYF
clone_size: NA; v_call: TRBV29-1; j_call: TRBJ1-2; cdr3_aa: CSVEGDTYGYTF
clone_size: NA; v_call: TRBV5-1; j_call: TRBJ1-4; cdr3_aa: CASSFDRTGEKLFF
clone_size: NA; v_call: TRBV7-9; j_call: TRBJ2-1; cdr3_aa: CASSGGLAGGRPSNEQFF
clone_size: NA; v_call: TRBV4-1; j_call: TRBJ1-4; cdr3_aa: CASSQVGQGSKKLFF
clone_size: once; v_call: TRBV4-1; j_call: TRBJ1-2; cdr3_aa: CASSQPGTTNYGYTF
clone_size: NA; v_call: TRBV5-6; j_call: TRBJ2-5; cdr3_aa: CASSFPGARQETQYF
clone_size: NA; v_call: TRBV7-6; j_call: TRBJ2-3; cdr3_aa: CASSSSGSANTQYF
clone_size: NA; v_call: TRBV3-1/TRBV3-2; j_call: TRBJ1-3; cdr3_aa: CATGGGRNTIYF
clone_size: NA; v_call: TRBV5-1; j_call: TRBJ2-2; cdr3_aa: CASSFFLTGGSGELFF
clone_size: NA; v_call: TRBV1; j_call: TRBJ2-5; cdr3_aa: CTSSQDWAAKETQYF
clone_size: once; v_call: TRBV28; j_call: TRBJ1-5; cdr3_aa: CASSSTGLGQPQHF
clone_size: NA; v_call: TRBV5-4; j_call: TRBJ2-5; cdr3_aa: CASSFGGEGETQYF
clone_size: few; v_call: TRBV24-1; j_call: TRBJ2-1; cdr3_aa: CATSDNLAGLNEQFF
clone_size: NA; v_call: TRBV6-5; j_call: TRBJ2-3; cdr3_aa: CASGEREAWADTQYF
clone_size: NA; v_call: TRBV29-1; j_call: TRBJ1-4; cdr3_aa: CSVTRGVNEKLFF
clone_size: NA; v_call: TRBV2; j_call: TRBJ1-1; cdr3_aa: CASSGTLNTEAFF
clone_size: NA; v_call: TRBV29-1; j_call: TRBJ1-3; cdr3_aa: CSVRVLNTIYF
clone_size: NA; v_call: TRBV11-3; j_call: TRBJ1-2; cdr3_aa: CASTAGGAYGYTF
clone_size: NA; v_call: TRBV18; j_call: TRBJ1-5; cdr3_aa: CASSPAGGNQPQHF
clone_size: few; v_call: TRBV2; j_call: TRBJ2-7; cdr3_aa: CASSEFLSSHEQYF
clone_size: NA; v_call: TRBV18; j_call: TRBJ1-1; cdr3_aa: CASSRINSIGDTEAFF
clone_size: NA; v_call: TRBV5-8; j_call: TRBJ1-2; cdr3_aa: CASSLAGINYGYTF
clone_size: NA; v_call: TRBV6-5; j_call: TRBJ1-2; cdr3_aa: CASSGGPSNYGYTF